What follows is one T cell receptor beta chain and its context. This clonotype was detected a few times. The clone's antigen remains unknown. Per-nucleotide qualities are absent, and no much larger clonotype sits a single base away. The sample is drawn from a study of yellow fever vaccine responses in identical twins (dated by TCRdb to about 2018). Some background on the complete study: In the study, vaccine-responding T cell clones were precisely tracked in identical twins. Overall results and qualifications from the work: According to the authors, in identical twins the way T cells responded to vaccination appeared partly convergent and partly personalized.

Library creation used RT-PCR. Sequencing took place on an Illumina HiSeq 2500. TCRdb trimmed the raw reads at Q25, called clones with MiXCR and kept productive beta chains. A single entry per CDR3 protein holds the most common genes and DNA from its merged rows. The sample yields about 800 distinct CDR3 sequences; around 83% were counted once. The top ten clonotypes cover 20% to 25% of the sample. The cysteine opens and the phenylalanine closes a CDR3 of 12 amino acids. CDR3 DNA only is kept here, 36 bases in frame from base 1. CDR1 SGHNT and CDR2 YENEEA are derived from the germline V gene. V is reduced by 4 bases and J by 4 bases, leaving a spacing of 5 bases between them.

The TCR comes from a female donor who received the yellow fever vaccine. The sequence links TRBV11-3 to TRBJ2-1, with no reliable assignment of the D segment. The specimen comprised T cells from blood (PBMCs), unsorted or a sorted subset (not recorded which), sampled before or after yellow fever vaccination (not recorded which). The CDR3 region has the sequence CASSSYYNEQFF. The DNA sequence is as follows: TGTGCCAGCAGCTCATATTACAATGAGCAGTTCTTC.